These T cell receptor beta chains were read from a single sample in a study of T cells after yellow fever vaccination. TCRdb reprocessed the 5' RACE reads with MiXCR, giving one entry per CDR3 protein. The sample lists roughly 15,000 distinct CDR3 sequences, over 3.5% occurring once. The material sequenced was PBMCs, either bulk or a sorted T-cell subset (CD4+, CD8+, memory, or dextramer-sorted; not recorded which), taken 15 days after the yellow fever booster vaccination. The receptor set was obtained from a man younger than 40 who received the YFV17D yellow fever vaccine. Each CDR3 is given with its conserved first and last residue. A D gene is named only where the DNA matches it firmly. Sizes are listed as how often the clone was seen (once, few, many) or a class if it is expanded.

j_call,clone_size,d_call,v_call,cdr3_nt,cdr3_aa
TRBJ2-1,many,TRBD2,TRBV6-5,TGTGCCAGCAGTTACCGCGGGAGCGAAGCCTACAATGAGCAGTTCTTC,CASSYRGSEAYNEQFF
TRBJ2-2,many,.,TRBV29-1,TGCAGCGTTGGGGCCGTCGCGAGGGACACCGGGGAGCTGTTTTTT,CSVGAVARDTGELFF
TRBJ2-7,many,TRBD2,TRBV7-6,TGTGCCAGCAGCGAGACTGGGAGGGACGAGCAGTACTTC,CASSETGRDEQYF
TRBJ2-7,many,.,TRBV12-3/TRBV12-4,TGTGCCAGCACCCACGGAGGCTACGAGCAGTACTTC,CASTHGGYEQYF
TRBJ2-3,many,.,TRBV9,TGTGCCAGCAGCCCCTGGAGGGGGGAAACAGATACGCAGTATTTT,CASSPWRGETDTQYF
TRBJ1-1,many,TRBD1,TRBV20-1,TGCAGTGCTACCTCCGGGACAGTTTCTTTCACTGAAGCTTTCTTT,CSATSGTVSFTEAFF
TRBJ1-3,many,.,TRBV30,TGTGCCTGGACTGTGAGCTCTGGAAACACCATATATTTT,CAWTVSSGNTIYF
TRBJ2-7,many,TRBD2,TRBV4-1,TGCGCCAGCAGCCAAGAGGCCGGGACTAACTACGAGCAGTACTTC,CASSQEAGTNYEQYF
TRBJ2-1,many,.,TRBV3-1,TGTGCCAGCAGCCAAGGACTCGGCCCTAGGGTGTACAATGAGCAGTTCTTC,CASSQGLGPRVYNEQFF
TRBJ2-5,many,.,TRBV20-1,TGCAGTGCTAGTCCGGGACCCTTCTCAGCGGAGACCCAGTACTTC,CSASPGPFSAETQYF
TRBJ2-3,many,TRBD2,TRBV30,TGTGCCTGGAGAATAGCGGGGGGCACAGATACGCAGTATTTT,CAWRIAGGTDTQYF
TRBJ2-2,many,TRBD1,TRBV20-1,TGCAGTGCACCGACAGGGCTTTTGAACACCGGGGAGCTGTTTTTT,CSAPTGLLNTGELFF